This T cell receptor (beta chain) was recovered during a study of identifying expanded T cells in peripheral blood. Broader study findings: Differentially abundant clones: approximately 1.3 between replicates, 16.4 at approximately 13 days, around 19 at four.

Sequencing was performed with immunoSEQ multiplex PCR; in TCRdb, only in-frame clones are kept and a portion is missing. Of some 99,000 clones listed, 88% were seen once; the top ten hold 7.5% to 10%. Worth noting for this clone: Its cognate antigen is unknown.

After removal of 4 bases from V and 0 bases from J, the junction contained 8 bases not matched to a gene. Germline values: CDR1 SGDLS, CDR2 YYNGEE. The CDR3 has 17 residues. The chain couples TRBV9 to TRBJ2-5, with 11 bases that match TRBD2. Sequencing was done on a sample of blood. This clonotype was obtained from a person between 18 and 75 years old in good health. As DNA, the CDR3 is TGTGCCAGCAGCACCGGGACTAGCGGCTTGTACCAAGAGACCCAGTACTTC. The encoded protein is CASSTGTSGLYQETQYF.